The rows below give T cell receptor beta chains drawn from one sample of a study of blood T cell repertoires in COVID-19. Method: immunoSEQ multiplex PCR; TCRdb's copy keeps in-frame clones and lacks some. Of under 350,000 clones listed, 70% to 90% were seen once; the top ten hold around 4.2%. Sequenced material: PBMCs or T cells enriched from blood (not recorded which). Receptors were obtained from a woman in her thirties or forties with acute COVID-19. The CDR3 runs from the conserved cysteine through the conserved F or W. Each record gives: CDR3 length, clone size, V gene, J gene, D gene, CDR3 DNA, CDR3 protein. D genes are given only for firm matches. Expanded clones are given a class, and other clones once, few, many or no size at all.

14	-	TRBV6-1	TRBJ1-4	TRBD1	TGTGCCAGCAGGGAAGGACAGGGGTATGAAAAACTGTTTTTT	CASREGQGYEKLFF
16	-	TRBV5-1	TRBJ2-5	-	TGCGCCAGCAGCCCATCCGCGGGGGCAGGAAAAGAGACCCAGTACTTC	CASSPSAGAGKETQYF
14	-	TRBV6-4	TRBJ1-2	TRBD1	TGTGCCAGCAGTGCCCAGACAGGGGGCGGTGGCTACACCTTC	CASSAQTGGGGYTF
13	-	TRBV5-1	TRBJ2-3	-	TGCGCCAGCGGGGACTTTAGCACAGATACGCAGTATTTT	CASGDFSTDTQYF
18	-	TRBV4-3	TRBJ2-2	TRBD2	TGCGCCAGCAGCCCGGGACTAGCGGGAGGGCCTGACACCGGGGAGCTGTTTTTT	CASSPGLAGGPDTGELFF
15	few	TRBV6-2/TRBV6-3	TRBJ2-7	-	TGTGCCAGCAGTCCCCTCCCGACTCGCTCCTACGAGCAGTACTTC	CASSPLPTRSYEQYF
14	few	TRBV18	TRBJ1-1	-	TGTGCCAGCTCGCAGAACGAGGGGACTTACACGGCTTTCTTT	CASSQNEGTYTAFF
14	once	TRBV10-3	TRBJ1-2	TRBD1	TGTGCCATCAGTGATTCCGACAGGGGGGGTGGCTACACCTTC	CAISDSDRGGGYTF
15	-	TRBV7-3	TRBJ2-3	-	TGTGCCAGCAGGTCCGGCGGAAGTAGCACAGATACGCAGTATTTT	CASRSGGSSTDTQYF
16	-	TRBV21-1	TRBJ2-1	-	TGTGCCAGCAGCAAAAGGGGACAGGAGGCTAACAATGAGCAGTTCTTC	CASSKRGQEANNEQFF
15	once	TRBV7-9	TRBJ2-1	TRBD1	TGTGCCAGCAGCCCACAATGGACAGGGTCCGGTGAGCAGTTCTTC	CASSPQWTGSGEQFF
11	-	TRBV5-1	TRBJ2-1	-	TGCGCCAGCCCCACCTACAATGAGCAGTTCTTC	CASPTYNEQFF
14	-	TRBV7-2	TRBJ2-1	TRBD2	TGTGCCAGCAGCCCTAGCGGGGGCTACAATGAGCAGTTCTTC	CASSPSGGYNEQFF
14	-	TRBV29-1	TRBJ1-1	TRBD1	TGCAGCGTAGCACGACAGGGGGCGAACACTGAAGCTTTCTTT	CSVARQGANTEAFF
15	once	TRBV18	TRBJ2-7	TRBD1	TGTGCCAGCTCTGATAGTCAGGGGGCCTATTACGAGCAGTACTTC	CASSDSQGAYYEQYF
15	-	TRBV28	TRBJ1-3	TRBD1	TGTGCCAGCGGACCAGACAGGGGACTTAGAAACACCATATATTTT	CASGPDRGLRNTIYF
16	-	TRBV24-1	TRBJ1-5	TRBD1	TGTGCCACCAGTGATGCCGGGACAGGGTTGATTCAGCCCCAGCATTTT	CATSDAGTGLIQPQHF
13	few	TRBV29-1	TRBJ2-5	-	TGCAGCGTTGATCGGGGATCCCAAGAGACCCAGTACTTC	CSVDRGSQETQYF
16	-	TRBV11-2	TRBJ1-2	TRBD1	TGTGCCAGCAGCCTTCTGACAGGGAATGGGGACTATGGCTACACCTTC	CASSLLTGNGDYGYTF
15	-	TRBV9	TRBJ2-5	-	TGTGCCAGCAGCGTTCGCGGGACAGCAGCGGAGACCCAGTACTTC	CASSVRGTAAETQYF
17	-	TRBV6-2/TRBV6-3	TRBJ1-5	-	TGTGCCAGCAGTCCCGGACCTAATTTGGGGGCACGACAGCCCCAGCATTTT	CASSPGPNLGARQPQHF
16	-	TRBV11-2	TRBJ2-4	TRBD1	TGTGCCAGCAGTGCTTATAACAGGGGTTCCAAAAACATTCAGTACTTC	CASSAYNRGSKNIQYF
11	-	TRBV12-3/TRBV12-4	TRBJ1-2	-	TGTGCCAGCAGTACAGACTATGGCTACACCTTC	CASSTDYGYTF
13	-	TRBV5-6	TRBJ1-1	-	TGTGCCAGCAGCTTGTACAAGAACACTGAAGCTTTCTTT	CASSLYKNTEAFF
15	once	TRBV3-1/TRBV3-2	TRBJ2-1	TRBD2	TGTGCCAGCAGCCCGCGGGGGGCCAGCCTCAATGAGCAGTTCTTC	CASSPRGASLNEQFF
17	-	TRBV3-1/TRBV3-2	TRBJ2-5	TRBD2	TGTGCCAGCAGCCTTTTTGGGCGGGGGGCGCAACAAGAGACCCAGTACTTC	CASSLFGRGAQQETQYF
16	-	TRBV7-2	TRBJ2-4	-	TGTGCCAGCAGCTTAGACCCACTAGTGGTTGGGAACATTCAGTACTTC	CASSLDPLVVGNIQYF
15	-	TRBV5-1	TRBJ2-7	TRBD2	TGCGCCAGCAGCATCGGGGGGGCCGATCCCTACGAGCAGTACTTC	CASSIGGADPYEQYF